The source of this TCR beta chain is a study of cytomegalovirus exposure and HLA in healthy donors. The PCR made use of 60 Vbeta and 13 Jbeta primers. TCRdb's copy holds only in-frame clones and misses some; the assay was immunoSEQ multiplex PCR. Seen here are 120,000 or so clones, approximately 78% observed once, and the top ten hold around 2%. Comment on this clone: Its antigen remains unknown.

Deletions cut 4 bases from V and 1 base from J, with 9 bases between. CDR1 and CDR2 (germline): SGHRS, YFSETQ. The CDR3 spans 13 residues. General study results and limits: Prior analysis indicated that the majority of TCR beta V segments exhibited productivity approximately 90% or approximately 30% of the time.

The receptor was isolated from a man aged 40-50 years in good health and CMV-seronegative. This chain joins TRBV5-1 and TRBJ2-7, with TRBD2 as a possible D gene (6 bases). The source material was PBMCs. The CDR3 nucleotides are TGCGCCAGCAGCGGGGGAGGTTCCTACGAGCAGTACTTC. Translated, it gives CASSGGGSYEQYF.